Listed below are T cell receptor beta chains from one sample, sequenced in a study of T cell responses to AZD1222 COVID-19 vaccine. Method: immunoSEQ multiplex PCR; TCRdb's copy keeps in-frame clones and lacks some. The table has tens of thousands of clones, over 75% seen once. Sequencing was performed on peripheral blood, taken on day 0 of AZD1222 vaccination. These receptors came from an adult in good health. Each CDR3 is given with its conserved first and last residue. The order of the fields is D gene, CDR3 length, V gene, J gene, clone size, CDR3 protein, CDR3 DNA. A D gene is named only where the DNA matches it firmly. Size tells how often a clone was seen (once, few, many) or the class of an expanded clone, and some rows leave it out.

-	14	TRBV19	TRBJ1-5	-	CASSKGGEHQPQHF	TGTGCCAGTAGTAAGGGGGGGGAGCATCAGCCCCAGCATTTT
-	14	TRBV28	TRBJ1-1	once	CASRPHGLNTEAFF	TGTGCCAGCAGACCCCACGGGTTGAACACTGAAGCTTTCTTT
TRBD2	17	TRBV2	TRBJ2-3	-	CASSDPGGSGGLDTQYF	TGTGCCAGCAGTGACCCTGGGGGTAGCGGGGGGTTGGATACGCAGTATTTT
TRBD2	16	TRBV6-4	TRBJ2-3	-	CASRAGGDRQSGTQYF	TGTGCCAGCAGAGCGGGAGGCGACAGGCAATCCGGTACGCAGTATTTT
-	16	TRBV28	TRBJ1-1	-	CASSFIGREYRTEAFF	TGTGCCAGCAGTTTTATAGGTCGGGAGTATAGGACTGAAGCTTTCTTT
-	15	TRBV7-6	TRBJ2-7	-	CASSTPTEGGLEQYF	TGTGCCAGCAGCACCCCGACGGAGGGGGGGTTAGAGCAGTACTTC
TRBD1	17	TRBV7-9	TRBJ2-5	-	CASSLGPDRGLGETQYF	TGTGCCAGCAGCTTAGGCCCCGACAGGGGGCTGGGAGAGACCCAGTACTTC
-	15	TRBV7-9	TRBJ2-5	-	CASSLAQGLRETQYF	TGTGCCAGCAGCTTAGCGCAAGGATTGCGGGAGACCCAGTACTTC
TRBD2	15	TRBV15	TRBJ2-1	-	CATSRQRGAYNEQFF	TGTGCCACCAGCAGACAGCGGGGGGCCTACAATGAGCAGTTCTTC
-	11	TRBV5-4	TRBJ1-1	-	CASSSRGEAFF	TGTGCCAGCAGCTCGCGGGGCGAAGCTTTCTTT
-	13	TRBV28	TRBJ1-5	once	CASSLPINRPQHF	TGTGCCAGCAGTTTACCGATCAATCGGCCCCAGCATTTT
-	11	TRBV20-1	TRBJ1-1	-	CSARLGSGAFF	TGCAGTGCTAGATTGGGGAGCGGTGCTTTCTTT
TRBD2	15	TRBV30	TRBJ2-5	-	CAWSRVAGGRETQYF	TGTGCCTGGAGTCGGGTAGCGGGAGGGAGGGAGACCCAGTACTTC
TRBD1	15	TRBV5-5	TRBJ1-6	-	CASRGRQGVNSPLHF	TGTGCCAGCAGGGGGAGGCAGGGGGTTAATTCACCCCTCCACTTT
-	14	TRBV24-1	TRBJ1-2	-	CATSEESSNYGYTF	TGTGCCACCAGTGAAGAAAGCTCTAACTATGGCTACACCTTC
TRBD2	15	TRBV3-1/TRBV3-2	TRBJ2-7	-	CASSFISSGSYEQYF	TGTGCCAGCAGCTTTATATCTAGCGGGAGCTACGAGCAGTACTTC
-	12	TRBV5-1	TRBJ2-5	-	CASSLAEETQYF	TGCGCCAGCAGCTTGGCAGAAGAGACCCAGTACTTC
-	11	TRBV4-1	TRBJ2-1	once	CASSQDGEQFF	TGCGCCAGCAGCCAAGATGGGGAGCAGTTCTTC
TRBD2	17	TRBV4-1	TRBJ2-7	once	CASSLRTSRYSSYEQYF	TGCGCCAGCAGCCTAAGGACTAGCCGATACTCCTCCTACGAGCAGTACTTC
-	15	TRBV15	TRBJ1-1	few	CATSRELVLTAEAFF	TGTGCCACCAGCAGAGAATTAGTGCTAACAGCTGAAGCTTTCTTT
-	15	TRBV2	TRBJ1-5	-	CASSDQGLSNQPQHF	TGTGCCAGCAGTGACCAGGGGTTAAGCAATCAGCCCCAGCATTTT
TRBD1	14	TRBV5-1	TRBJ1-5	-	CASSPGQGNQPQHF	TGCGCCAGCAGCCCGGGACAGGGCAATCAGCCCCAGCATTTT
-	15	TRBV7-2	TRBJ1-2	-	CASSLGPDSTYGYTF	TGTGCCAGCAGCTTAGGGCCGGACAGCACCTATGGCTACACCTTC
-	14	TRBV3-1/TRBV3-2	TRBJ2-1	-	CASSQNTPRNEQFF	TGTGCCAGCAGCCAAAATACGCCCCGGAATGAGCAGTTCTTC
-	14	TRBV5-1	TRBJ2-1	-	CASSLIQGTIEQFF	TGCGCCAGCAGCTTGATACAGGGCACAATTGAGCAGTTCTTC
-	14	TRBV6-5	TRBJ1-3	-	CASSYAAPGNTIYF	TGTGCCAGCAGTTACGCGGCACCTGGAAACACCATATATTTT
TRBD1	12	TRBV19	TRBJ1-1	-	CASRDRDTEAFF	TGTGCCAGTAGGGACAGGGACACTGAAGCTTTCTTT
-	17	TRBV27	TRBJ2-6	-	CASSFGHLLSGANVLTF	TGTGCCAGCAGTTTTGGACACCTCCTCTCTGGGGCCAACGTCCTGACTTTC
TRBD2	16	TRBV5-4	TRBJ2-5	-	CASSTGLAGVVETQYF	TGTGCCAGCAGCACCGGACTAGCGGGGGTTGTAGAGACCCAGTACTTC
-	15	TRBV7-6	TRBJ2-7	-	CASSLMAVRSYEQYF	TGTGCCAGCAGCTTAATGGCGGTCCGCTCCTACGAGCAGTACTTC
-	15	TRBV7-9	TRBJ1-1	-	CASCCRGSMNTEAFF	TGTGCCAGCTGTTGCAGGGGTTCGATGAACACTGAAGCTTTCTTT
TRBD2	14	TRBV5-4	TRBJ2-3	-	CASSSREAADTQYF	TGTGCCAGCAGCTCGCGGGAGGCCGCAGATACGCAGTATTTT
TRBD2	19	TRBV14	TRBJ2-1	-	CASSPGRLRAGYSYNEQFF	TGTGCCAGCAGCCCCGGCCGGCTTAGAGCGGGGTACTCCTACAATGAGCAGTTCTTC
-	16	TRBV6-1	TRBJ1-1	-	CASSGREGIGGTEAFF	TGTGCCAGCAGTGGCCGCGAAGGGATTGGAGGCACTGAAGCTTTCTTT
-	15	TRBV2	TRBJ2-2	-	CASRGVQGKTGELFF	TGTGCCAGCAGGGGTGTCCAGGGAAAAACCGGGGAGCTGTTTTTT
-	13	TRBV7-3	TRBJ1-1	-	CASSSKKGAEAFF	TGTGCCAGCAGCTCGAAGAAGGGGGCTGAAGCTTTCTTT
TRBD2	15	TRBV29-1	TRBJ2-2	-	CSASPGTTYTGELFF	TGCAGCGCATCTCCCGGGACTACGTACACCGGGGAGCTGTTTTTT
-	14	TRBV15	TRBJ1-3	-	CATSRRVSGNTIYF	TGTGCCACCAGCAGAAGAGTCTCTGGAAACACCATATATTTT
-	15	TRBV27	TRBJ1-6	-	CASSLFVRPNSPLHF	TGTGCCAGCAGTTTATTTGTCAGACCTAATTCACCCCTCCACTTT
-	14	TRBV20-1	TRBJ1-5	once	CSASIQDSNQPQHF	TGCAGTGCTAGTATCCAAGATAGCAATCAGCCCCAGCATTTT
-	13	TRBV18	TRBJ1-4	-	CASSPRTGEKLFF	TGTGCCAGCTCACCCAGGACGGGGGAAAAACTGTTTTTT
-	16	TRBV6-1	TRBJ2-2	-	CASSEAGRINTGELFF	TGTGCCAGCAGTGAAGCGGGACGGATAAACACCGGGGAGCTGTTTTTT
TRBD1	14	TRBV2	TRBJ1-2	-	CASSELGGPYGYTF	TGTGCCAGCAGTGAATTAGGGGGCCCCTATGGCTACACCTTC
-	17	TRBV6-1	TRBJ2-5	-	CASSEHPSGGSGETQYF	TGTGCCAGCAGTGAACACCCCAGCGGAGGAAGTGGAGAGACCCAGTACTTC
-	18	TRBV27	TRBJ2-1	-	CASSLGQLTGATPNEQFF	TGTGCCAGCAGTTTAGGCCAACTAACGGGGGCCACCCCTAATGAGCAGTTCTTC
TRBD2	14	TRBV29-1	TRBJ2-1	few	CSVQGLAAYNEQFF	TGCAGCGTTCAGGGACTAGCGGCCTACAATGAGCAGTTCTTC
TRBD1	17	TRBV19	TRBJ2-2	-	CASSRSNQGARTGELFF	TGTGCCAGTAGTAGATCAAATCAGGGGGCGCGTACCGGGGAGCTGTTTTTT
TRBD2	15	TRBV6-5	TRBJ2-1	once	CASSPSGLTYNEQFF	TGTGCCAGCTCCCCTAGCGGGCTAACCTACAATGAGCAGTTCTTC
-	13	TRBV7-2	TRBJ1-2	-	CASSYAGDYGYTF	TGTGCCAGCAGCTACGCAGGAGATTATGGCTACACCTTC
TRBD1	15	TRBV7-9	TRBJ1-2	-	CASSLGDSTNYGYTF	TGTGCCAGCAGCTTAGGGGACAGCACTAACTATGGCTACACCTTC
TRBD1	14	TRBV19	TRBJ2-7	-	CASSSGGGSYEQYF	TGTGCCAGTAGTTCAGGGGGCGGGTCCTACGAGCAGTACTTC